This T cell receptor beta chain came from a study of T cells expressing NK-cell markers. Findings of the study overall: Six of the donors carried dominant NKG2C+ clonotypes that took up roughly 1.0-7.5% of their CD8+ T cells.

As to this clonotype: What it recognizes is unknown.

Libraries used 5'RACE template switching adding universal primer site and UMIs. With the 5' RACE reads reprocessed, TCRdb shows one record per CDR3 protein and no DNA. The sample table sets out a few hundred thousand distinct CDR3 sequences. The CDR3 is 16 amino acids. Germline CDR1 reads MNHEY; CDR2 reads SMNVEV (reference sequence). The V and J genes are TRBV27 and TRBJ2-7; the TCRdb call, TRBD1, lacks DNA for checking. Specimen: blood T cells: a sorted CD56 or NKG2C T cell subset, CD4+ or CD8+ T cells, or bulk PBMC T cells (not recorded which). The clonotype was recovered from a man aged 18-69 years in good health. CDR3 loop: CASSPGTDVTFYEQYF.